These T cell receptor beta chains were read from a single sample in a study of CD8 T cells in ankylosing spondylitis. TCRdb fed the 5' RACE reads into MiXCR, producing one record per CDR3 protein. The repertoire holds 250,000 or so distinct CDR3 sequences, with around 25% as singletons. The sample comprised blood, either unsorted or a sorted T cell fraction (not recorded which). The receptors derive from a male donor with ankylosing spondylitis or in good health (not recorded which). The CDR3 runs from the conserved cysteine through the conserved F or W. The order of the fields is D gene, clone size, J gene, V gene, CDR3 protein, CDR3 DNA. The D gene is left open where the match is weak. Part of the rows lack a size; the others show once, few, many or a class for expanded clones.

D: .
size: .
J: TRBJ1-4
V: TRBV12-3/TRBV12-4
CDR3: CASSQGAGNEKLFF
DNA: TGTGCCAGCAGCCAGGGAGCCGGGAATGAAAAACTGTTTTTT

D: TRBD2
size: few
J: TRBJ2-3
V: TRBV20-1
CDR3: CSARDGRGGTDTQYF
DNA: TGCAGTGCTAGAGATGGGCGGGGGGGCACAGATACGCAGTATTTT

D: .
size: .
J: TRBJ1-2
V: TRBV12-3/TRBV12-4
CDR3: CASSLDAGFKGYTF
DNA: TGTGCCAGCAGTTTAGATGCGGGATTTAAGGGCTACACCTTC

D: .
size: few
J: TRBJ2-7
V: TRBV10-2
CDR3: CASNENYEQYF
DNA: TGCGCCAGCAATGAAAACTACGAGCAGTACTTC

D: .
size: .
J: TRBJ1-5
V: TRBV6-1
CDR3: CATRQSGNQPQHF
DNA: TGTGCCACTAGACAGTCGGGCAATCAGCCCCAGCATTTT

D: .
size: .
J: TRBJ2-5
V: TRBV3-1
CDR3: CASSLEQATQETQYF
DNA: TGTGCCAGCAGTCTCGAACAGGCTACCCAAGAGACCCAGTACTTC

D: TRBD1
size: .
J: TRBJ2-7
V: TRBV12-3/TRBV12-4
CDR3: CASSDWGQGAGEQYF
DNA: TGTGCCAGCAGTGACTGGGGACAGGGGGCTGGCGAGCAGTACTTC

D: .
size: few
J: TRBJ2-1
V: TRBV20-1
CDR3: CSAQPPLSEQFF
DNA: TGCAGTGCTCAGCCCCCTCTCAGTGAGCAGTTCTTC

D: .
size: .
J: TRBJ2-3
V: TRBV18
CDR3: CASSPPNSLDTQYF
DNA: TGTGCCAGCTCACCACCGAACAGTTTAGATACGCAGTATTTT

D: .
size: many
J: TRBJ2-5
V: TRBV5-5
CDR3: CATQLSHGETQYF
DNA: TGTGCCACCCAACTTTCCCATGGGGAGACCCAGTACTTC

D: TRBD2
size: few
J: TRBJ2-3
V: TRBV20-1
CDR3: CSAQERGGADTQYF
DNA: TGCAGTGCTCAAGAGCGGGGGGGCGCAGATACGCAGTATTTT

D: .
size: .
J: TRBJ2-2
V: TRBV12-3/TRBV12-4
CDR3: CASSPYIANTGELFF
DNA: TGTGCCAGCAGTCCTTATATCGCGAACACCGGGGAGCTGTTTTTT

D: TRBD2
size: few
J: TRBJ2-1
V: TRBV20-1
CDR3: CSARFAGGPNEQFF
DNA: TGCAGTGCTAGATTCGCGGGGGGGCCCAATGAGCAGTTCTTC

D: .
size: .
J: TRBJ2-2
V: TRBV9
CDR3: CASSVELFPAPGGELFF
DNA: TGTGCCAGCAGCGTAGAACTCTTCCCCGCACCAGGGGGGGAGCTGTTTTTT

D: .
size: many
J: TRBJ2-3
V: TRBV12-3/TRBV12-4
CDR3: CASRFGGHSTDTQYF
DNA: TGTGCCAGCAGATTCGGGGGGCATAGCACAGATACGCAGTATTTT